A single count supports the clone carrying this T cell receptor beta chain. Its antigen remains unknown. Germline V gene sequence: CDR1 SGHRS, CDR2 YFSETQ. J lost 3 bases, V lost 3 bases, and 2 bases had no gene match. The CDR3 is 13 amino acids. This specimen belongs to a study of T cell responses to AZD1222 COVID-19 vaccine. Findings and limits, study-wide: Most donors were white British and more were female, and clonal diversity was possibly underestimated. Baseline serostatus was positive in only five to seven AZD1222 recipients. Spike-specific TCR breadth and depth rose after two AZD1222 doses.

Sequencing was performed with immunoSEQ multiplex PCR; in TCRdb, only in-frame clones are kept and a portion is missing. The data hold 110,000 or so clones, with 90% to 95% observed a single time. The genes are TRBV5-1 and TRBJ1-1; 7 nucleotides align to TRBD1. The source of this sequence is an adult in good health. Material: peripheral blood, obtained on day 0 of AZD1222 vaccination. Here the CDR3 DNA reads TGCGCCAGCAGCTACGGACAGGACACTGAAGCTTTCTTT. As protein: CASSYGQDTEAFF.